Shown below are 14 T cell receptor beta chains from a single sample sequenced in a study of blood T cell repertoires in COVID-19. Profiling relied on immunoSEQ multiplex PCR, and the TCRdb table lists in-frame clones only, not all of them. The sample has 200,000 to 300,000 clones; 90% are singletons. The sample comprised PBMCs or T cells enriched from blood (not recorded which). Receptors were obtained from a man aged 50-59 years who had been exposed to COVID-19.

This chain uses TRBV7-9 with TRBJ2-7; D gene ambiguous. Trimming pared 1 base from V and 2 bases from J, leaving 6 bases between. Germline V gene data show CDR1 as SEHNR and CDR2 as FQNEAQ (reference sequence). The CDR3 totals 13 residues. The CDR3 region is CASSLVVTYEQYF. DNA of the CDR3: TGTGCCAGCAGCTTAGTAGTTACCTACGAGCAGTACTTC. The whole variable domain, remainder taken from reference TRBV7-9 and TRBJ2-7, is DTGVSQNPRHKITKRGQNVTFRCDPISEHNRLYWYRQTLGQGPEFLTYFQNEAQLEKSRLLSDRFSAERPKGSFSTLEIQRTEQGDSAMYLCASSLVVTYEQYFGPGTRLTVT.

V gene TRBV5-8 combines with J gene TRBJ2-4, with D possibly matching TRBD1 (5 bases). CDR1 is SGHTS and CDR2 is YDEGEE in the germline V gene. This CDR3 has 16 residues. V was pared by 1 base and J by 2 bases, with 13 bases between. DNA for the CDR3: TGTGCCAGCAGCTTGTGGGCAGGGCGGTCCAAAAACATTCAGTACTTC. Amino acids: CASSLWAGRSKNIQYF.

V is TRBV7-2 and J is TRBJ1-1; the D gene is possibly TRBD1 (6 bases). V was cut by 2 bases and J by 4 bases, with 11 bases left in between. The CDR3 runs to 14 residues. The germline CDR1 and CDR2 sequences are SGHTA and FQGNSA. The CDR3 DNA is TGTGCCAGCAGCTTACAGGGGAGGGGCACTGAAGCTTTCTTT. Translating gives CASSLQGRGTEAFF.

The chain joins TRBV7-9 to TRBJ2-3; 8 nucleotides line up with TRBD2. This CDR3 spans 16 amino acids. Trimming removed 5 bases from V and 1 base from J; junction bases left unmatched: 8. The germline V gene has CDR1 SEHNR and CDR2 FQNEAQ (reference sequence). CDR3 bases: TGTGCCAGCAGCCATGGGGTAGCGGGACGCACAGATACGCAGTATTTT. Amino acid sequence: CASSHGVAGRTDTQYF.

This clone was recorded only once. The CDR3, as DNA: TGTGCCTGGAGCCCCTGGACAGGGTACCAAGAGACCCAGTACTTC. Its protein product is CAWSPWTGYQETQYF. V usage is TRBV30 and J usage is TRBJ2-5, with TRBD1 matching 8 bases. The V and J ends lost 3 bases and 0 bases, in that order; junction bases with no gene match: 6. Germline values: CDR1 GTSNPN, CDR2 SVGIG (reference sequence). The CDR3 sequence is 15 residues long.

CDR3 in amino acids: CASTKQGWGYGYTF. CDR3 DNA: TGTGCCAGTACTAAACAGGGTTGGGGCTATGGCTACACCTTC. This chain joins TRBV19 and TRBJ1-2; TRBD1 might be the D (6 bases). The CDR3 spans 14 residues. Germline lookup yields CDR1 LNHDA and CDR2 SQIVND (reference sequence). V was shortened by 7 bases and J by 4 bases, with 16 bases between the two germline ends.

This chain joins TRBV5-1 and TRBJ1-5, with 9 positions matching TRBD1. The CDR3 consists of 14 residues. Unmatched junction bases numbered 5, after V lost 4 bases and J lost 6 bases. Germline V lookup: CDR1 SGHRS, CDR2 YFSETQ. CDR3 amino acids: CASSEGQGAQPQHF. The CDR3 bases are TGCGCCAGCAGCGAGGGACAGGGAGCTCAGCCCCAGCATTTT.

The J gene is TRBJ2-2, the V gene TRBV27; TRBD2 agrees at 14 bases. This CDR3 comprises 17 residues. Germline CDR1 and CDR2: MNHEY and SMNVEV (reference sequence). The junction had 10 bases not matched to a gene; V was cut back by 7 bases and J by 6 bases. In DNA form, the CDR3 reads TGTGCCAGCACGGGACTAGCGGGAGTAGGACGGGCCGGGGAGCTGTTTTTT. Translated: CASTGLAGVGRAGELFF.

This CDR3 reads CASSLSGGPNYGYTF. In nucleotides, the CDR3 is TGTGCCAGCTCATTGTCAGGGGGCCCAAACTATGGCTACACCTTC. This sequence joins TRBV18 and TRBJ1-2, with 8 bases matching TRBD1. There are 15 residues in the CDR3. CDR1 KGHSH and CDR2 LQKENI come from the germline V gene. Trimming removed 5 bases from V and 2 bases from J; junction bases left unmatched: 7. Variable domain in full (rest from reference TRBV18 and TRBJ1-2): NAGVMQNPRHLVRRRGQEARLRCSPMKGHSHVYWYRQLPEEGLKFMVYLQKENIIDESGMPKERFSAEFPKEGPSILRIQQVVRGDSAAYFCASSLSGGPNYGYTFGSGTRLTVV.

The J gene is TRBJ1-5, the V gene TRBV23-1; the D gene is possibly TRBD1 (5 bases). TRBV23-1 is an ORF; its function is uncertain. CDR3 length: 15 residues. V dropped 2 bases and J dropped 0 bases, with 8 bases sitting between them. CDR3 bases: TGCGCCAGCAGTCAACAACAGGATAGCAATCAGCCCCAGCATTTT. It translates to CASSQQQDSNQPQHF.

This clone was observed once. The V call is TRBV5-4, the J call TRBJ1-1, with D possibly matching TRBD1 (6 bases). This CDR3 is 13 amino acids long. Looked up from germline, CDR1 is SGHNT and CDR2 is YYREEE (reference sequence). Between the trimmed V and J ends, which lost 0 bases and 5 bases, there was a span of 8 bases. CDR3 protein: CASSLEQGTEAFF. In DNA form, the CDR3 reads TGTGCCAGCAGCTTGGAACAGGGAACTGAAGCTTTCTTT. Filled out from reference TRBV5-4 and TRBJ1-1, the complete variable domain reads ETGVTQSPTHLIKTRGQQVTLRCSSQSGHNTVSWYQQALGQGPQFIFQYYREEENGRGNFPPRFSGLQFPNYSSELNVNALELDDSALYLCASSLEQGTEAFFGQGTRLTVV.

The CDR3 nucleotides are TGTGCCAGTAGGGAAAGGACTAGCGCTTCTAGCACAGATACGCAGTATTTT. It is translated as CASRERTSASSTDTQYF. This chain joins TRBV19 and TRBJ2-3, with 9 bases aligning to TRBD2. The J segment lost 0 bases and the V segment lost 6 bases, leaving 10 bases of the junction unmatched. Germline loops: CDR1 LNHDA, CDR2 SQIVND (reference sequence). The CDR3 runs 17 residues.

The chain employs TRBV7-8 and TRBJ1-5; D gene unclear. V lost 5 bases and J 1 base, leaving 15 bases between the germline ends. This CDR3 contains 16 residues. Germline V gene sequence: CDR1 SGHVS, CDR2 FQNEAQ. This chain's CDR3 is CASSRAGDGSNQPQHF. The CDR3 DNA reads as TGTGCCAGCAGCAGAGCGGGCGACGGAAGCAATCAGCCCCAGCATTTT. The full variable domain, in which reference TRBV7-8 and TRBJ1-5 provide the parts outside the CDR3, is GAGVSQSPRYKVAKRGQDVALRCDPISGHVSLFWYQQALGQGPEFLTYFQNEAQLDKSGLPSDRFFAERPEGSVSTLKIQRTQQEDSAVYLCASSRAGDGSNQPQHFGDGTRLSIL.

This sequence joins TRBV27 and TRBJ1-5, with D maybe TRBD1 (5 bases). Trimming pared 7 bases from V and 0 bases from J, leaving 16 bases between. CDR3 length: 16 amino acids. Per germline, CDR1 MNHEY and CDR2 SMNVEV (reference sequence). DNA of the CDR3: TGTGCCAGCACCCCCGGGGGGGGGTATAGCAATCAGCCCCAGCATTTT. It is translated as CASTPGGGYSNQPQHF.